This T cell receptor (beta chain) comes out of a study of cytomegalovirus exposure and HLA in healthy donors. In regard to this clone: What it binds is not known.

Study-level points and caveats: In a later analysis, productive TCRs from donors in an Asian-associated ancestry cluster reportedly carried fewer N-insertions than the cohort mean. A later look showed TCR association rates differing by HLA locus, highest for DRB1 and lowest for HLA-C.

CDR1 is MGHDK, CDR2 SYGVNS, per germline. The ends were cut back, 3 bases at V and 3 bases at J, with 8 bases in the middle. This CDR3 has 13 amino acids. This cohort consisted of healthy bone marrow donors. PCR was performed using 60 Vbeta and 13 Jbeta primers. Per the authors' pipeline: Later, some 75 million unique TCR beta chains were counted in an analysis, and 10 million to 12 million of them were shared. Produced via immunoSEQ multiplex PCR; TCRdb's table is partial and in-frame only. V and J calls and clone size follow that table, whereas D and trimming were derived from the DNA. This table holds 110,000 to 150,000 clones, about three quarters found once.

Sequencing was performed on PBMCs. The TCR comes from a male donor in good health and CMV-seronegative. This chain links TRBV25-1 with TRBJ2-5, with a tentative D call TRBD2 (6 bases). The CDR3 bases are TGTGCCAGCAGTGAGGGCGGGAAAGAGACCCAGTACTTC. Its protein product is CASSEGGKETQYF. Together with reference TRBV25-1 and TRBJ2-5, the CDR3 gives the full variable domain: EADIYQTPRYLVIGTGKKITLECSQTMGHDKMYWYQQDPGMELHLIHYSYGVNSTEKGDLSSESTVSRIRTEHFPLTLESARPSHTSQYLCASSEGGKETQYFGPGTRLLVL.